The 29 T cell receptor beta chains in this list originate from one sample, sequenced in a study of post-analysis software for immune sequencing data. Findings of the study overall: A handful of TRBV segments (TRBV5-6, TRBV5-1 and TRBV20-1 among them) occurred more frequently in patients than in controls.

These receptors lack a known antigen. Unique molecular identifiers were carried by the TCR beta cDNA libraries. One entry per CDR3 protein results from TCRdb running MiXCR on the PCR reads. The sample comprises 170,000 or so distinct CDR3 sequences, 25% to 35% of which are singletons, and about 1.6% rests with the top ten. Sequencing input: blood. These receptors originate from a girl aged 5-17 years with multiple sclerosis.

The chain carries TRBV5-1 and TRBJ2-3; D call uncertain. Trimming pared 1 base from V and 2 bases from J, leaving 8 bases between. The germline CDR1 and CDR2 sequences are SGHRS and YFSETQ. CDR3 size: 14 residues. The CDR3 bases are TGCGCCAGCAGCTTGACAGACCCCACAGATACGCAGTATTTT. Encoded protein: CASSLTDPTDTQYF. Supplemented by reference TRBV5-1 and TRBJ2-3, the full variable domain reads KAGVTQTPRYLIKTRGQQVTLSCSPISGHRSVSWYQQTPGQGLQFLFEYFSETQRNKGNFPGRFSGRQFSNSRSEMNVSTLELGDSALYLCASSLTDPTDTQYFGPGTRLTVL.

With respect to this clonotype: At one boundary the junction diverges from the germline segment, which might be a read error. The V gene is TRBV27, the J gene TRBJ1-2; possible D gene TRBD1, 5 bases. The CDR3 is made up of 14 amino acids. Germline lookup yields CDR1 MNHEY and CDR2 SMNVEV (reference sequence). CDR3 region: CASSSPDSNYSYTF. As DNA, the CDR3 is TGTGCCAGCAGTTCTCCCGACAGCAACTATAGCTACACCTTC.

The chain has TRBV12-3 or TRBV12-4 and TRBJ2-2; no clear D gene. V was trimmed by 4 bases and J by 1 base, leaving 10 bases between them. The CDR3 covers 15 residues. The CDR3 coding sequence is TGTGCCAGCAGTTCGGGCCAGGTGAACACCGGGGAGCTGTTTTTT. Its translation is CASSSGQVNTGELFF.

Concerning this clonotype: This clone may be a read error of a much larger clone one base away. The chain combines TRBV25-1 with TRBJ2-3; 11 bases match TRBD1. Germline V gene lookup returns CDR1 MGHDK and CDR2 SYGVNS. This CDR3 region has 17 residues. This CDR3 is CASSDIFRTGGTGTQYF. CDR3 in DNA: TGTGCCAGCAGTGATATCTTTAGGACAGGGGGCACAGGTACGCAGTATTTT.

This clonotype came up a few times. The rearrangement links TRBV2 to TRBJ1-5, with D hard to call. The germline V and J ends were trimmed by 8 bases and 5 bases, with 13 bases remaining between them. Per the germline V gene, CDR1 is SNHLY and CDR2 is FYNNEI. This CDR3 is built from 13 residues. The CDR3: CASGEARHQPQHF. CDR3 nucleotide sequence: TGTGCCAGCGGGGAGGCGCGTCATCAGCCCCAGCATTTT. Using reference TRBV2 and TRBJ1-5 for the parts outside the CDR3, the full variable domain is EPEVTQTPSHQVTQMGQEVILRCVPISNHLYFYWYRQILGQKVEFLVSFYNNEISEKSEIFDDQFSVERPDGSNFTLKIRSTKLEDSAMYFCASGEARHQPQHFGDGTRLSIL.

There are many counts of this clonotype. CDR3 residues: CASSLRLAGKTETQYF. The CDR3 DNA sequence: TGTGCCAGCAGCTTACGACTAGCGGGAAAGACGGAGACCCAGTACTTC. The chain joins TRBV7-3 to TRBJ2-5; 11 nucleotides align to TRBD2. V shed 2 bases and J 5 bases; nucleotides not matched to a gene: 7. Per germline, CDR1 SGHTA and CDR2 FQGTGA. The CDR3 consists of 16 residues.

Worth noting for this clonotype: One junction end does not reproduce the germline sequence, and a read error may be involved. The chain is built from TRBV12-3 or TRBV12-4 and TRBJ1-6, with TRBD1 matching 7 bases. This CDR3 spans 17 amino acids. CDR3 DNA sequence: TGTGCCAGCACCAAGGACAGGAAAGGGTCCTATAATTCACCCTTCCACTTT. The encoded protein is CASTKDRKGSYNSPFHF.

This clonotype was counted at least ten times. The gene calls are TRBV29-1 and TRBJ2-5; D is possibly TRBD1 (6 bases). Deletions cut 3 bases from V and 4 bases from J, with 12 bases between. The length of the CDR3 is 13 residues. The germline V gene encodes CDR1 SQVTM and CDR2 ANQGSEA. The CDR3 DNA sequence: TGCAGCGTTGAGAAGGGCAGGGGAGAGACCCAGTACTTC. Protein: CSVEKGRGETQYF. Looking up the rest from reference TRBV29-1 and TRBJ2-5 gives the full variable domain: SAVISQKPSRDICQRGTSLTIQCQVDSQVTMMFWYRQQPGQSLTLIATANQGSEATYESGFVIDKFPISRPNLTFSTLTVSNMSPEDSSIYLCSVEKGRGETQYFGPGTRLLVL.

This clonotype was seen repeatedly, ten times or more. The rearrangement uses TRBV12-3 or TRBV12-4 and TRBJ1-2; D is ambiguous. The CDR3 covers 12 residues. Trimming pared 2 bases from V and 6 bases from J, leaving 7 bases between. The CDR3 sequence: CASSLNGNGYTF. The CDR3 DNA is TGTGCCAGCAGTTTAAACGGCAATGGCTACACCTTC.

This clonotype was seen many times. J is TRBJ2-1 and V is TRBV13; 12 nucleotides match TRBD2. The V gene's germline CDR1 is PRHDT and CDR2 FYEKMQ (reference sequence). The trim removed 4 bases at V and 10 bases at J, leaving 14 bases unmatched. This CDR3 contains 17 residues. The CDR3 spells CASSSLGAGLAGGEQFF. CDR3 coding DNA: TGTGCCAGCAGCTCCCTAGGGGCGGGACTAGCGGGCGGGGAGCAGTTCTTC.

J is TRBJ2-7 and V is TRBV20-1, with a weak D call TRBD1 (5 bases). Germline CDR1 is DFQATT and CDR2 is SNEGSKA (reference sequence). Trimming stripped 6 bases from V and 0 bases from J, with 18 bases between. The CDR3 runs to 15 residues. CDR3: CSAAAPTGVSYEQYF. The CDR3 DNA sequence: TGCAGTGCCGCTGCCCCAACAGGAGTCTCCTACGAGCAGTACTTC.

The sample holds many counts of this clonotype. The chain combines TRBV29-1 with TRBJ2-7; no reliable D call. This CDR3 contains 11 residues. Germline V lookup: CDR1 SQVTM, CDR2 ANQGSEA. Trimming stripped 0 bases from V and 4 bases from J, with 4 bases between. The CDR3 sequence: CSVEDFYEQYF. CDR3 nucleotides: TGCAGCGTTGAAGATTTTTACGAGCAGTACTTC.

This clonotype appeared many times. The chain recombines TRBV28 with TRBJ1-5; 7 positions agree with TRBD1. Germline-derived CDR1 and CDR2 are MDHEN and SYDVKM. V lost 6 bases to trimming and J lost 0 bases; unmatched junction nucleotides: 5. The CDR3 extends over 15 amino acids. CDR3 DNA sequence: TGTGCCAGCAGGACAGGGCGTTATAGCAATCAGCCCCAGCATTTT. This sequence encodes CASRTGRYSNQPQHF.

This clonotype has just a few counts. This chain uses TRBV3-1 with TRBJ2-5; D remains ambiguous. The CDR3 is 12 amino acids. From germline, CDR1 is LGHDT and CDR2 YNNKEL (reference sequence). Trimming stripped 8 bases from V and 3 bases from J, with 10 bases between. CDR3 nucleotide sequence: TGTGCCAGCGGCGGACGGGAAGAGACCCAGTACTTC. Protein: CASGGREETQYF.

This clonotype was detected ten times or more. This rearrangement joins TRBV6-5 to TRBJ2-1, with D perhaps being TRBD1 or TRBD2 (5 bases each). Trimming pared 4 bases from V and 6 bases from J, leaving 10 bases between. This CDR3 is 13 amino acids long. CDR1 and CDR2 from the germline V gene are MNHEY and SVGAGI. The CDR3 region has the DNA TGTGCCAGCAGTTCCGGGACCTTCAATGAGCAGTTCTTC. This codes for CASSSGTFNEQFF.

About this clonotype: A single base separates this from a much larger clone, so it may be a read error. The chain joins TRBV5-1 to TRBJ2-7, with 10 bases that match TRBD1. V lost 4 bases and J lost 3; bases outside the gene matches: 7. The CDR3 runs 15 residues. CDR1 and CDR2 (germline): SGHRS, YFSETQ. The CDR3 here is CASSPGQGVCYEQYF. CDR3 in DNA: TGCGCCAGCAGCCCTGGACAGGGGGTATGCTACGAGCAGTACTTC.

This clonotype turned up a few times. The J gene is TRBJ2-1, the V gene TRBV20-1; D is perhaps TRBD2 (6 bases). Germline CDR1 DFQATT, CDR2 SNEGSKA (reference sequence). The V end lost 1 base, the J end lost 0 bases, and 13 bases lay between the germline ends. There are 16 residues in the CDR3. The CDR3 sequence: CSARGGLDLSYNEQFF. CDR3 in DNA: TGCAGTGCTAGAGGGGGACTCGACCTCTCCTACAATGAGCAGTTCTTC.

The chain's CDR3 is CASSNSRRGGTQYF. CDR3 bases: TGTGCCAGTAGTAACAGCAGGCGTGGAGGGACCCAGTACTTC. V usage is TRBV19 and J usage is TRBJ2-5; a weak D match, TRBD2 (5 bases). V lost 4 bases and J lost 7, with 16 bases in between. Germline loops: CDR1 LNHDA, CDR2 SQIVND (reference sequence). CDR3 length: 14 residues. Full variable domain (missing parts from reference TRBV19 and TRBJ2-5): DGGITQSPKYLFRKEGQNVTLSCEQNLNHDAMYWYRQDPGQGLRLIYYSQIVNDFQKGDIAEGYSVSREKKESFPLTVTSAQKNPTAFYLCASSNSRRGGTQYFGPGTRLLVL.

This clonotype was detected ten times or more. The CDR3 coding sequence is TGTGCCAGCAGGGGGACAGCGAACACTGAAGCTTTCTTT. Translation gives CASRGTANTEAFF. The gene calls are TRBV9 and TRBJ1-1; 7 positions match TRBD1. Germline CDR1 and CDR2: SGDLS and YYNGEE. Germline trimming cut 5 bases from V and 1 base from J; bases unmatched to any gene: 2. The CDR3 has 13 amino acids. Looking up the rest from reference TRBV9 and TRBJ1-1 gives the full variable domain: DSGVTQTPKHLITATGQRVTLRCSPRSGDLSVYWYQQSLDQGLQFLIQYYNGEERAKGNILERFSAQQFPDLHSELNLSSLELGDSALYFCASRGTANTEAFFGQGTRLTVV.

This clonotype was found many times. The chain carries TRBV11-1 and TRBJ2-1; tentatively, D is TRBD1 or TRBD2 (5 bases each). The ends were cut back, 4 bases at V and 2 bases at J, with 15 bases in the middle. Germline V gene sequence: CDR1 SGHAT, CDR2 FQDESV (reference sequence). The CDR3 is 16 amino acids. The CDR3 DNA reads TGTGCCAGCAGCTGGTCCGGGGACCCAGCCTACAATGAGCAGTTCTTC. It translates to CASSWSGDPAYNEQFF.

This clonotype has at least ten counts. The chain carries TRBV28 and TRBJ2-3; D is undetermined. Deletions cut 5 bases from V and 2 bases from J, with 17 bases between. The CDR3 is 16 amino acids. The germline V gene has CDR1 MDHEN and CDR2 SYDVKM. The CDR3: CASSQPRVSSTDTQYF. The CDR3 nucleotides read TGTGCCAGCAGTCAGCCCCGGGTCAGCTCCACAGATACGCAGTATTTT.

This clonotype was counted at least ten times. The chain has TRBV29-1 and TRBJ2-5; D gene ambiguous. The germline V and J ends were trimmed by 4 bases and 2 bases, with 8 bases remaining between them. The CDR3 loop spans 12 amino acids. In germline, CDR1 is SQVTM, CDR2 ANQGSEA. DNA for the CDR3: TGCAGCGTTGCAGGAATTCAAGAGACCCAGTACTTC. It yields the protein CSVAGIQETQYF. Complete variable domain (other parts from reference TRBV29-1 and TRBJ2-5): SAVISQKPSRDICQRGTSLTIQCQVDSQVTMMFWYRQQPGQSLTLIATANQGSEATYESGFVIDKFPISRPNLTFSTLTVSNMSPEDSSIYLCSVAGIQETQYFGPGTRLLVL.

Note on this clonotype: A read error is possible here, since a much larger clone lies one base away. The chain is built from TRBV7-2 and TRBJ2-1, with 15 positions matching TRBD2. Looked up from germline, CDR1 is SGHTA and CDR2 is FQGNSA. CDR3 length: 15 amino acids. The V gene end was trimmed by 5 bases and the J gene end by 11 bases; junction bases not matched to a gene: 7. The DNA for the CDR3 is TGTGCCAGCAGCCGGGGACTAGCGGGAGGAACAAAGCAGTTCTTC. Translating it yields CASSRGLAGGTKQFF.

This clonotype was recorded a few times. This chain joins TRBV9 and TRBJ2-1; either TRBD1 or TRBD2 may supply D (5 bases each). Gene TRBJ2-7 matches the end of the DNA better, so the J call may be wrong. CDR1 and CDR2 (germline): SGDLS, YYNGEE. The CDR3 sequence is 13 residues long. The CDR3 here is CASSRSVGHEQYF. The CDR3 DNA sequence: TGTGCCAGCAGCCGCTCTGTGGGACACGAGCAGTACTTC.

The chain recombines TRBV20-1 with TRBJ2-1; TRBD1 might be the D (6 bases). CDR1 DFQATT and CDR2 SNEGSKA come from the germline V gene (reference sequence). The CDR3 extends over 16 amino acids. The ends were cut back, 6 bases at V and 7 bases at J, with 25 bases in the middle. The CDR3 spells CSAVGTEGRGLNEQFF. The CDR3 nucleotides are TGCAGTGCAGTGGGAACCGAGGGCAGGGGTCTGAATGAGCAGTTCTTC.

This clonotype was counted many times. The J gene is TRBJ1-2, the V gene TRBV5-1, with D possibly matching TRBD1 (5 bases). The V gene's germline CDR1 is SGHRS and CDR2 YFSETQ. Trimming took 0 bases from V and 6 from J, leaving 15 bases between them. This CDR3 region has 15 residues. The CDR3 region has the DNA TGCGCCAGCAGCTTGGGCGGGACGGAGAAGGATGGCTACACCTTC. It yields the protein CASSLGGTEKDGYTF.

In its sample, this clonotype was seen a few times. J is TRBJ2-3 and V is TRBV2, with 8 bases matching TRBD2. V lost 0 bases and J lost 4; bases outside the gene matches: 9. The CDR3 totals 17 residues. The germline V gene encodes CDR1 SNHLY and CDR2 FYNNEI. The CDR3 coding sequence is TGTGCCAGCAGTGAAGCGATACTAGCGGAACCGTCAGATACGCAGTATTTT. Protein product: CASSEAILAEPSDTQYF.

With respect to this clonotype: A much bigger clone sits one base away, suggesting this may be a read error. V is TRBV5-1 and J is TRBJ2-1; 13 bases agree with TRBD2. The CDR3 loop spans 16 amino acids. Germline lookup yields CDR1 SGHRS and CDR2 YFSETQ. The DNA of the CDR3 is TGCGCCGGCAGCTGGGGGACTAGCGGGGTCCTTAGGGAGCAGTTCTTC. As protein: CAGSWGTSGVLREQFF. Drawing the rest from reference TRBV5-1 and TRBJ2-1, the complete variable domain is KAGVTQTPRYLIKTRGQQVTLSCSPISGHRSVSWYQQTPGQGLQFLFEYFSETQRNKGNFPGRFSGRQFSNSRSEMNVSTLELGDSALYLCAGSWGTSGVLREQFFGPGTRLTVL.

This clonotype was seen ten or more times. V and J are TRBV20-1 and TRBJ1-2, with a tentative D call TRBD1 (6 bases). Germline CDR1 reads DFQATT; CDR2 reads SNEGSKA (reference sequence). The CDR3 length is 13 residues. Trimming left V 6 bases short and J 3 bases short, with 14 bases between. The CDR3 reads CSAREGEHYGYTF. Here the CDR3 DNA reads TGCAGTGCCAGGGAGGGGGAGCACTATGGCTACACCTTC.